This TCR beta chain was captured in a study of T cell responses to AZD1222 COVID-19 vaccine. Study-wide results and limits: Reports say nearly half of spike-specific TCRs go after unmutated variant regions. Donors were chiefly white British, with a greater number of females, and clonal diversity was perhaps underestimated.

As to this clone: The antigen remains unidentified.

This CDR3 region has 13 residues. The germline CDR1 and CDR2 sequences are LNHNV and YYDKDF (reference sequence). The V end lost 0 bases, the J end lost 3 bases, and 6 bases lay between the germline ends. Clones were sequenced by immunoSEQ multiplex PCR, and TCRdb holds only the in-frame ones, with some missing. The sample holds some 120,000 clones, roughly nine tenths seen once. The receptor comes from an adult in good health. The chain has TRBV15 and TRBJ2-7; no definite D call. Specimen: peripheral blood, collected on day 0 of AZD1222 vaccination. The CDR3: CATSRDLSYEQYF. CDR3 nucleotide sequence: TGTGCCACCAGCAGAGATCTCAGCTACGAGCAGTACTTC.